Included here is one T cell receptor (beta chain) sequence, with context. Its antigen remains unknown. This entry is derived from a study of shared clonotypes between healthy human individuals. The study, taken as a whole, reports: Estimated richness values were generally larger in naive subsets than in memory subsets. Limitation of the genetic and exposure-history diversity represented came from the few donors.

The data were produced by immunoSEQ multiplex PCR, yet TCRdb's version contains in-frame clones alone and is incomplete. The sample yields about 580,000 clones, roughly 98% seen once. Terminally differentiated effector memory CD45RA+ cells were excluded by CCR7 positive selection of CD45RO-negative cells. Donors were Caucasian adults residing in Nashville, Tennessee, USA. The clonotype comes from a man under 40 in good health. The sample comprised naive CD8+ T cells sorted from blood.

The CDR3 is CASSSPLAGLNEQFF. The CDR3 DNA is TGTGCCAGCAGCTCCCCACTAGCGGGTCTCAATGAGCAGTTCTTC. The chain recombines TRBV5-6 with TRBJ2-1, with 9 bases identical to TRBD2. The CDR3 runs to 15 residues. CDR1 is SGHDT, CDR2 YYEEEE, per germline. V lost 3 bases, J lost 6 bases, and 7 bases stayed unmatched.